This TCR beta chain was documented in a study of post-analysis software for immune sequencing data. Presence of unique molecular identifiers characterized the TCR beta cDNA libraries. From the PCR reads, TCRdb called clonotypes with MiXCR, one entry per CDR3 protein. The table has approximately 660,000 distinct CDR3 sequences, 55% to 70% seen once. The CDR3 has 14 residues. Trimming removed 0 bases from V and 4 bases from J, with 8 bases in between. Germline assignment: CDR1 SGHKS and CDR2 YYEKEE (reference sequence). Concerning this clonotype: Its antigen is as yet unknown.

Findings and caveats of the study: Patients showed TRBV5-6, TRBV5-1 and TRBV20-1 among roughly 5 TRBV segments more frequent than in controls.

The sample was blood. This TCR was sampled from a girl aged 2-10 years with multiple sclerosis. The J gene is TRBJ1-5, the V gene TRBV5-5; D is unclear. The CDR3 nucleotides read TGTGCCAGCAGCTTGGAAGACACGAATCAGCCCCAGCATTTT. Amino acid sequence: CASSLEDTNQPQHF.